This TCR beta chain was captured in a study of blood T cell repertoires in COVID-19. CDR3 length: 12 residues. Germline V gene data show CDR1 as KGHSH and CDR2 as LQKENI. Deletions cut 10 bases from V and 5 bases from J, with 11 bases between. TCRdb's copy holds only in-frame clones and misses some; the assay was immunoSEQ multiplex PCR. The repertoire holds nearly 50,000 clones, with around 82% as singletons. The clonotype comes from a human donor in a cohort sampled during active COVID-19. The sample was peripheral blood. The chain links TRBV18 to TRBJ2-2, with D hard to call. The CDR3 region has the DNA TGTGCCAACCGACAAAGGACCGGGGAGCTGTTTTTT. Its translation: CANRQRTGELFF.